Presented here are 18 T cell receptor beta chains from one specimen sequenced in a study of blood T cell repertoires in COVID-19. Using immunoSEQ multiplex PCR, the repertoire was profiled, and TCRdb retains in-frame clones only, with some absent. The repertoire holds about 170,000 clones, with roughly 80% as singletons. Sample: peripheral blood. The source of these receptors is a human donor with acute or convalescent COVID-19. The donor label of this sample is uncertain.

This chain joins TRBV5-1 and TRBJ1-1, with D possibly matching TRBD1 (6 bases). V was clipped by 4 bases and J by 6 bases, with 19 bases between them. The CDR3 is 15 residues long. Germline V lookup: CDR1 SGHRS, CDR2 YFSETQ. The CDR3 region has the DNA TGCGCCAGCAGCGCCTTACAGGGTATCTTAGCTGAAGCTTTCTTT. It translates to CASSALQGILAEAFF. The variable domain in full, with the rest retrieved from reference TRBV5-1 and TRBJ1-1, is KAGVTQTPRYLIKTRGQQVTLSCSPISGHRSVSWYQQTPGQGLQFLFEYFSETQRNKGNFPGRFSGRQFSNSRSEMNVSTLELGDSALYLCASSALQGILAEAFFGQGTRLTVV.

V and J are TRBV28 and TRBJ2-1; 10 bases map to TRBD2. Per germline, CDR1 MDHEN and CDR2 SYDVKM. Trimming removed 6 bases from V and 5 bases from J; junction bases left unmatched: 7. There are 15 residues in the CDR3. CDR3: CASSPAGGPHNEQFF. In nucleotides, the CDR3 is TGTGCCAGCAGCCCAGCGGGAGGGCCCCACAATGAGCAGTTCTTC.

This clone was found a few times. The chain uses TRBV10-3 and TRBJ1-2; D is ambiguous. CDR3 length: 13 residues. In germline, CDR1 is ENHRY, CDR2 SYGVKD. Trimming took off 2 bases at V and 2 bases at J, with 6 bases between the two ends. DNA for the CDR3: TGTGCCATCAGTGAGGCAGGCAACTATGGCTACACCTTC. Its protein product is CAISEAGNYGYTF.

The genes are TRBV12-3 or TRBV12-4 and TRBJ2-1; tentatively, D is TRBD2 (6 bases). Trimming removed 5 bases at V and 4 bases at J, with 9 bases between. The CDR3 totals 13 residues. CDR3 DNA sequence: TGTGCCAGCAGTGGGGACTCTTACAATGAGCAGTTCTTC. Its translation is CASSGDSYNEQFF.

This clone was observed a single time. V is TRBV5-1 and J is TRBJ2-7, with TRBD2 matching 13 bases. The CDR3 consists of 16 residues. Losses at the gene ends were 2 bases for V and 5 bases for J; bases not matched to a gene: 7. The germline V gene encodes CDR1 SGHRS and CDR2 YFSETQ. The CDR3: CASSLGGLAGVDEQYF. The DNA of the CDR3 is TGCGCCAGCAGCTTAGGAGGACTAGCGGGAGTGGACGAGCAGTACTTC. The whole variable domain, filled in from reference TRBV5-1 and TRBJ2-7, reads KAGVTQTPRYLIKTRGQQVTLSCSPISGHRSVSWYQQTPGQGLQFLFEYFSETQRNKGNFPGRFSGRQFSNSRSEMNVSTLELGDSALYLCASSLGGLAGVDEQYFGPGTRLTVT.

The rearrangement joins TRBV6-1 to TRBJ1-2; D is uncertain. Germline V gives CDR1 MNHNS, CDR2 SASEGT. V was shortened by 0 bases and J by 4 bases, with 9 bases between the two germline ends. This CDR3 contains 14 residues. The CDR3 region has the DNA TGTGCCAGCAGTGAAGCCCTCAGAGGCTATGGCTACACCTTC. It specifies CASSEALRGYGYTF.

The chain links TRBV5-1 to TRBJ1-1; possible D gene TRBD1, 5 bases. Deletions cut 0 bases from V and 7 bases from J, with 16 bases between. The CDR3 covers 15 residues. Germline assignment: CDR1 SGHRS and CDR2 YFSETQ. CDR3 sequence (DNA): TGCGCCAGCAGCTTGGCCGCAGGGAAGAACCGTGAAGCTTTCTTT. It codes for CASSLAAGKNREAFF. The whole variable domain, remainder taken from reference TRBV5-1 and TRBJ1-1, is KAGVTQTPRYLIKTRGQQVTLSCSPISGHRSVSWYQQTPGQGLQFLFEYFSETQRNKGNFPGRFSGRQFSNSRSEMNVSTLELGDSALYLCASSLAAGKNREAFFGQGTRLTVV.

V is TRBV29-1 and J is TRBJ2-7; possibly TRBD1 for D (6 bases). With 6 bases removed from V and 6 bases from J, the gap between germline ends came to 18 bases. The CDR3 loop spans 13 amino acids. Per germline, CDR1 SQVTM and CDR2 ANQGSEA. In DNA, the CDR3 is TGCAGCGTCGCGCCCACAGGGACGGGCGAGCAGTACTTC. Translating gives CSVAPTGTGEQYF.

The V gene is TRBV6-1, the J gene TRBJ1-5; TRBD1 matches 7 bases. V was clipped by 3 bases and J by 3 bases; unmatched bases: 5. The CDR3 is 15 residues long. Germline loops: CDR1 MNHNS, CDR2 SASEGT. The CDR3 loop reads CASSDRGVTNQPQHF. DNA of the CDR3: TGTGCCAGCAGTGACAGGGGGGTTACCAATCAGCCCCAGCATTTT.

The gene calls are TRBV5-1 and TRBJ1-1; D possibly corresponds to TRBD1 (6 bases). The V end lost 8 bases, the J end lost 0 bases, and 14 bases lay between the germline ends. The germline V gene encodes CDR1 SGHRS and CDR2 YFSETQ. The CDR3 is 14 amino acids. CDR3 sequence (DNA): TGCGCCAGTGAACAGGGAGTAATGAACACTGAAGCTTTCTTT. It encodes CASEQGVMNTEAFF.

The chain employs TRBV19 and TRBJ2-2; 10 bases agree with TRBD2. The V gene's germline CDR1 is LNHDA and CDR2 SQIVND (reference sequence). V lost 6 bases to trimming and J lost 5 bases; unmatched junction nucleotides: 6. This CDR3 contains 15 residues. The chain's CDR3 is CASRPSGSWTGELFF. As DNA, the CDR3 is TGTGCCAGTAGACCTAGCGGGAGTTGGACCGGGGAGCTGTTTTTT. Variable domain in full (rest from reference TRBV19 and TRBJ2-2): DGGITQSPKYLFRKEGQNVTLSCEQNLNHDAMYWYRQDPGQGLRLIYYSQIVNDFQKGDIAEGYSVSREKKESFPLTVTSAQKNPTAFYLCASRPSGSWTGELFFGEGSRLTVL.

Only one count was recorded for this clone. Other DNA sequences from this sample encode an identical CDR3 as well. The V call is TRBV19, the J call TRBJ1-1; a possible D gene is TRBD1 (5 bases). Germline-derived CDR1 and CDR2 are LNHDA and SQIVND (reference sequence). Between the trimmed V and J ends, which lost 6 bases and 1 base, there was a span of 9 bases. The CDR3 covers 13 residues. The CDR3 DNA reads TGTGCCAGTAGGAGGGACTCGAACACTGAAGCTTTCTTT. Its protein is CASRRDSNTEAFF. The full variable domain, its missing parts supplied by reference TRBV19 and TRBJ1-1, is DGGITQSPKYLFRKEGQNVTLSCEQNLNHDAMYWYRQDPGQGLRLIYYSQIVNDFQKGDIAEGYSVSREKKESFPLTVTSAQKNPTAFYLCASRRDSNTEAFFGQGTRLTVV.

This chain joins TRBV18 and TRBJ2-6; possibly TRBD1 for D (5 bases). The V end lost 6 bases, the J end lost 0 bases, and 15 bases lay between the germline ends. This CDR3 has 17 amino acids. Germline values: CDR1 KGHSH, CDR2 LQKENI. The CDR3 is CASSQSRQFSGANVLTF. In DNA form, the CDR3 reads TGTGCCAGCTCTCAATCCAGACAGTTCTCTGGGGCCAACGTCCTGACTTTC.

This clone has a single count. The rearrangement links TRBV2 to TRBJ2-7; 8 nucleotides match TRBD2. V was clipped by 5 bases and J by 6 bases; unmatched bases: 12. The CDR3 has 15 amino acids. Germline CDR1 SNHLY, CDR2 FYNNEI. The CDR3 DNA reads as TGTGCCAGCAGTTCAAGCAGAAGCGGGAGTTTCGAGCAGTACTTC. This codes for CASSSSRSGSFEQYF. Full variable domain (outside the CDR3, taken from reference TRBV2 and TRBJ2-7): EPEVTQTPSHQVTQMGQEVILRCVPISNHLYFYWYRQILGQKVEFLVSFYNNEISEKSEIFDDQFSVERPDGSNFTLKIRSTKLEDSAMYFCASSSSRSGSFEQYFGPGTRLTVT.

This clone appeared a few times. The rearrangement links TRBV30 to TRBJ2-1, with a weak D call TRBD1 (5 bases). In germline, CDR1 is GTSNPN, CDR2 SVGIG (reference sequence). CDR3 length: 13 amino acids. V gave up 2 bases and J gave up 7 bases, with 12 bases separating them. CDR3 loop: CAWSQGLRNEQFF. The CDR3 nucleotides read TGTGCCTGGAGTCAGGGTCTGAGAAATGAGCAGTTCTTC.

The V gene is TRBV2, the J gene TRBJ1-5; D perhaps matches TRBD1 (6 bases). This CDR3 is built from 15 residues. Trimming stripped 4 bases from V and 4 bases from J, with 14 bases between. Germline V gene sequence: CDR1 SNHLY, CDR2 FYNNEI. In DNA, the CDR3 is TGTGCCAGCAGTGTACGGCAGGGGAATAATCAGCCCCAGCATTTT. Translating it yields CASSVRQGNNQPQHF. The full variable domain, completed using reference TRBV2 and TRBJ1-5, is EPEVTQTPSHQVTQMGQEVILRCVPISNHLYFYWYRQILGQKVEFLVSFYNNEISEKSEIFDDQFSVERPDGSNFTLKIRSTKLEDSAMYFCASSVRQGNNQPQHFGDGTRLSIL.

The rearrangement uses TRBV5-6 and TRBJ1-5; D is uncertain. This CDR3 spans 16 amino acids. CDR1 and CDR2 from the germline V gene are SGHDT and YYEEEE. V lost 4 bases to trimming and J lost 3 bases, with 17 bases between them. CDR3 in amino acids: CASSRGLTEINQPQHF. The CDR3 DNA sequence: TGTGCCAGCAGCCGAGGGCTGACTGAGATCAATCAGCCCCAGCATTTT.

The V and J genes are TRBV5-1 and TRBJ2-3; 7 nucleotides align to TRBD2. The CDR3 length is 12 residues. Germline V CDR1 and CDR2: SGHRS, YFSETQ. Trimming took 2 bases from V and 6 from J; bases not matched to a gene: 0. The CDR3 DNA reads TGCGCCAGCAGCTTCGGGGGGGATACGCAGTATTTT. Its translation is CASSFGGDTQYF.